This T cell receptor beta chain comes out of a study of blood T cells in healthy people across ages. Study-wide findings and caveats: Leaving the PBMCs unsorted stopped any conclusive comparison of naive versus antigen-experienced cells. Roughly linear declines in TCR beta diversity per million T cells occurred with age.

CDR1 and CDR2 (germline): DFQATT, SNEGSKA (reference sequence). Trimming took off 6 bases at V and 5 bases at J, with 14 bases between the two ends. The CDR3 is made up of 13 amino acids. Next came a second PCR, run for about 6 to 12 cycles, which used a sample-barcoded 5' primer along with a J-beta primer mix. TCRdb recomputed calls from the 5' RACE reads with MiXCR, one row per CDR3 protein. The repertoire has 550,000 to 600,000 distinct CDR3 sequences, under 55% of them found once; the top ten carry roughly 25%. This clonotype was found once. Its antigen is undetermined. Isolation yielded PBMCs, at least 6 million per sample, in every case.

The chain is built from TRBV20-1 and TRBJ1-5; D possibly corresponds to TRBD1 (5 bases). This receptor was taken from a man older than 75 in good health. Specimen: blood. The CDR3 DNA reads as TGCAGTGCGACGGGGGGAATTGATCAGCCCCAGCATTTT. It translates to CSATGGIDQPQHF.